This T cell receptor beta chain was obtained from a study of control samples from healthy donors and cancer patients. Clones were sequenced by immunoSEQ multiplex PCR, and TCRdb holds only the in-frame ones, with some missing. The table shows about 200,000 clones, with roughly nine tenths occurring only once. The CDR3 contains 15 residues. The germline gives CDR1 MNHEY, CDR2 SVGEGT. The ends were cut back, 2 bases at V and 0 bases at J, with 10 bases in the middle. This chain joins TRBV6-2 or TRBV6-3 and TRBJ1-2; no clear D gene. The receptor's source is a man aged 30 to 45 in good health. The material sequenced was blood. The CDR3 sequence is CASSYGGISNYGYTF. In nucleotides, the CDR3 is TGTGCCAGCAGTTACGGAGGTATCTCTAACTATGGCTACACCTTC.